This T cell receptor beta chain was documented in a study of cytomegalovirus exposure and HLA in healthy donors. Study outcomes and limitations: A previous analysis found most TCR beta V segments productive roughly 87% or roughly 30% of the time. In a later analysis, parvovirus B19, influenza, CMV and Epstein-Barr virus appeared linked to several top co-occurrence clusters.

PCR employed 60 Vbeta and 13 Jbeta primers. The repertoire was sequenced with immunoSEQ multiplex PCR; TCRdb's copy has only in-frame clones and lacks some. Its clone listing holds 100,000 to 150,000 clones. As to this clone: Antigen: not known.

The germline gives CDR1 SQVTM, CDR2 ANQGSEA. This CDR3 is built from 15 residues. The V and J ends lost 8 bases and 0 bases respectively, with 17 bases between them. Healthy bone marrow donors made up the donor group. Sequenced material: PBMCs. The receptor was derived from a man between 25 and 39 years old in good health and CMV-seronegative. The rearrangement uses TRBV29-1 and TRBJ2-4; possibly TRBD1 for D (5 bases). The CDR3: CSPGHRPLAKNIQYF. CDR3 nucleotides: TGCAGCCCCGGACACCGCCCGCTAGCCAAAAACATTCAGTACTTC.